The 8 T cell receptor beta chains below were found in one sample sequenced in a study of beta chain features in type 1 diabetes. Reverse transcribing all isolated RNA meant expressed TCRB transcripts were sequenced. Generated by immunoSEQ multiplex PCR, the TCRdb table keeps only in-frame clones and is missing some. The sample has 60,000 or so clones; about 50% are singletons. These TCRs are of unknown antigen specificity. Notes on the study in general: Type 1 diabetes patients had TCRB CDR3s that were shorter (moderately but significantly so) in all four CD4+ subsets.

The sample was Tregs from blood. These receptors were obtained from a woman between 40 and 55 years old with type 1 diabetes.

V usage is TRBV9 and J usage is TRBJ2-2; D gene uncertain. This CDR3 contains 17 residues. Trimming removed 0 bases at V and 4 bases at J, with 16 bases between. Germline CDR1 reads SGDLS; CDR2 reads YYNGEE. Written as DNA, the CDR3 is TGTGCCAGCAGCGTAGATGGTAAGACTGTTCCCACCGGGGAGCTGTTTTTT. As protein: CASSVDGKTVPTGELFF.

The rearrangement joins TRBV5-1 to TRBJ2-7; 12 bases fit TRBD2. The ends lost 2 bases at V and 3 bases at J; junction bases unmatched: 12. There are 18 residues in the CDR3. Germline lookup yields CDR1 SGHRS and CDR2 YFSETQ. This CDR3 reads CASSFTTSGSVSIYEQYF. CDR3 in DNA: TGCGCCAGCAGCTTCACGACTAGCGGGAGCGTCAGCATCTACGAGCAGTACTTC.

The V gene is TRBV5-1, the J gene TRBJ1-1, with D perhaps matching TRBD1 (5 bases). The germline gives CDR1 SGHRS, CDR2 YFSETQ. This CDR3 is built from 14 residues. Trimming left V 2 bases short and J 7 bases short, with 15 bases between. The CDR3 loop reads CASSLGEPPFEAFF. Here the CDR3 DNA reads TGCGCCAGCAGCTTAGGGGAACCCCCCTTTGAAGCTTTCTTT.

In its sample, this clone ranks as medium-sized. The gene calls are TRBV18 and TRBJ2-7; TRBD1 aligns across 8 bases. V dropped 6 bases and J dropped 0; count of bases not matched to a gene: 7. The CDR3 has 15 amino acids. Germline CDR1 KGHSH, CDR2 LQKENI. The CDR3 protein is CASSRRTGFSYEQYF. CDR3 nucleotide sequence: TGTGCCAGCTCTCGGCGGACAGGGTTCTCCTACGAGCAGTACTTC.

This chain uses TRBV7-2 with TRBJ1-2; 9 bases line up with TRBD1. V trimming: 3 bases; J trimming: 11 bases; junction bases outside the gene matches: 4. CDR3 length: 12 amino acids. The germline V gene encodes CDR1 SGHTA and CDR2 FQGNSA. The CDR3: CASSLTGTGYTF. CDR3 nucleotides: TGTGCCAGCAGCTTGACAGGGACAGGGTACACCTTC.

This clone has a handful of counts. The chain recombines TRBV11-2 with TRBJ2-5; a possible D gene is TRBD1 (6 bases). V shed 5 bases and J shed 5 bases, with 15 bases lying between them. The length of the CDR3 is 14 residues. CDR1 and CDR2 from the germline V gene are SGHAT and FQNNGV. In DNA, the CDR3 is TGTGCCAGCAGCGCTGAAAACAGGGTCGAGACCCAGTACTTC. Its protein product is CASSAENRVETQYF.

This clone appeared a few times. The chain combines TRBV18 with TRBJ2-5; D uncertain. The CDR3 consists of 13 residues. CDR1 is KGHSH, CDR2 LQKENI, per germline. V was clipped by 5 bases and J by 5 bases, with 12 bases between them. The DNA for the CDR3 is TGTGCCAGCTCATTGGGCCCGCCGGAGACCCAGTACTTC. Its protein product is CASSLGPPETQYF. Drawing the rest from reference TRBV18 and TRBJ2-5, the complete variable domain is NAGVMQNPRHLVRRRGQEARLRCSPMKGHSHVYWYRQLPEEGLKFMVYLQKENIIDESGMPKERFSAEFPKEGPSILRIQQVVRGDSAAYFCASSLGPPETQYFGPGTRLLVL.

The chain uses TRBV5-1 and TRBJ2-7; possible D gene TRBD2, 6 bases. From germline, CDR1 is SGHRS and CDR2 YFSETQ. V dropped 6 bases and J dropped 0 bases, with 16 bases sitting between them. This CDR3 has 15 amino acids. CDR3: CASTSSGRSSYEQYF. CDR3 coding DNA: TGCGCCAGCACCTCGTCGGGGAGGAGCTCCTACGAGCAGTACTTC.